This T cell receptor beta chain was sequenced for a study of blood T cells in healthy people across ages. General study points: Any changes in expanded clonotypes were possibly confounded, as donor CMV status remained unknown.

The second PCR ran about 6 to 11 cycles with a sample-barcoded 5' primer and J-beta primers. MiXCR, applied by TCRdb to the 5' RACE reads, yields one record per CDR3 protein. Of 500,000 to 600,000 distinct CDR3 sequences in the sample, 27% were seen once. Each donor's blood draw was roughly 9.8 milliliters of peripheral blood. This clonotype was observed a few times. Its antigen remains unknown. One end of the junction does not line up with germline, which may come from a read error. The germline V gene encodes CDR1 SSHAT and CDR2 FNYEAQ (reference sequence). The CDR3 sequence is 13 residues long. Sequencing was carried out using blood. The sequence was obtained from a woman aged 70-85 years in good health. The V gene is TRBV7-7, the J gene TRBJ2-3; D gene ambiguous. The CDR3 loop is CASSFLVTDTQYF. Written as DNA, the CDR3 is TGTGCTAGCAGCTTCTTAGTAACAGATACGCAGTATTTT. Full variable domain (remainder filled in from reference TRBV7-7 and TRBJ2-3): GAGVSQSPRYKVTKRGQDVTLRCDPISSHATLYWYQQALGQGPEFLTYFNYEAQPDKSGLPSDRFSAERPEGSISTLTIQRTEQRDSAMYRCASSFLVTDTQYFGPGTRLTVL.